The rows below give T cell receptor beta chains drawn from one sample of a study of T cell responses to AZD1222 COVID-19 vaccine. Profiling relied on immunoSEQ multiplex PCR, and the TCRdb table lists in-frame clones only, not all of them. The sample yields approximately 68,000 clones, 70% to 90% seen once. The specimen was peripheral blood, collected 28 days after the second dose of the MenACWY control vaccine. Every receptor here comes from an adult who received the MenACWY meningococcal vaccine as a control. Both conserved end residues are part of each CDR3. Each record gives: J gene, V gene, clone size, D gene, CDR3 DNA, CDR3 protein. D genes are given only for firm matches. Clone size is not always given. Where it is, it says once, few, many or a class for expanded clones.

TRBJ2-7 TRBV6-2/TRBV6-3 NA TRBD2 TGTGCCAGCAGTATTGCGGGGGGGCTCTCTTACGAGCAGTACTTC CASSIAGGLSYEQYF
TRBJ2-3 TRBV7-9 few NA TGTGCCAGCAGCCCCAACATGGTTGGGGGGGCCACAGATACGCAGTATTTT CASSPNMVGGATDTQYF
TRBJ1-1 TRBV20-1 NA NA TGCAGTGCTAGCCCGGCCTATGAAGCTTTCTTT CSASPAYEAFF
TRBJ2-2 TRBV5-1 NA NA TGCGCCAGCAGCTTGGATGGCAGGCTGGAGCTGTTTTTT CASSLDGRLELFF
TRBJ2-7 TRBV6-2/TRBV6-3 once TRBD2 TGTGCCAGCAGCCCTAGCGGGAGCTCCTACGAGCAGTACTTC CASSPSGSSYEQYF
TRBJ2-7 TRBV7-2 NA NA TGTGCCAGCAGCCCTAGTCTGGGGAGAAGCTCCTACGAGCAGTACTTC CASSPSLGRSSYEQYF
TRBJ2-3 TRBV4-3 NA TRBD1 TGCGCCAGCAGCCCGGGGACAGGCACAGATACGCAGTATTTT CASSPGTGTDTQYF
TRBJ2-2 TRBV3-1/TRBV3-2 NA NA TGTGCCAGCAGCCAAGCGACCCGGGGGTTGAACACCGGGGAGCTGTTTTTT CASSQATRGLNTGELFF
TRBJ2-7 TRBV30 few NA TGTGCCTGGAGTGTACAAGGTAGCTCCGGCGAGCAGTACTTC CAWSVQGSSGEQYF
TRBJ2-5 TRBV6-5 once NA TGTGCCAGCAGCTCGGACCTCGGAGAGACCCAGTACTTC CASSSDLGETQYF
TRBJ2-7 TRBV7-2 NA NA TGTGCCAGCAGCTTAGGACCCTCCTACGAGCAGTACTTC CASSLGPSYEQYF
TRBJ1-2 TRBV30 NA TRBD1 TGTGCCTGGACTCTCACGACAGGGGCTTATGGCTACACCTTC CAWTLTTGAYGYTF
TRBJ2-7 TRBV10-3 NA TRBD1 TGTGCCATCAGTGAGTTTGGACAGGCTACCGAGCAGTACTTC CAISEFGQATEQYF
TRBJ1-2 TRBV6-5 NA TRBD1 TGTGCCAGCAGTAGGACAGGGAAGGGCTACACCTTC CASSRTGKGYTF
TRBJ1-1 TRBV24-1 few NA TGTGCCACCAGTGACCCCGCGGAGGATAGTGAAGCTTTCTTT CATSDPAEDSEAFF
TRBJ1-6 TRBV12-3/TRBV12-4 NA NA TGTGCCAGCAGTTTGGATGGGGATTCACCCCTCCACTTT CASSLDGDSPLHF
TRBJ2-7 TRBV30 once TRBD1 TGTGCCTGGGGACAGGGCTCCTACGAGCAGTACTTC CAWGQGSYEQYF
TRBJ2-7 TRBV25-1 NA NA TGTGCCAGCAGCATAGCGACCTACGAGCAGTACTTC CASSIATYEQYF
TRBJ1-2 TRBV30 NA NA TGTGCCTGGAGTGGGGTTAACTATGGCTACACCTTC CAWSGVNYGYTF
TRBJ2-5 TRBV7-2 NA NA TGTGCCAGCAGCTTAGATGGGGAGACCCAGTACTTC CASSLDGETQYF
TRBJ2-4 TRBV18 once TRBD1 TGTGCCAGCTCACCGGACAGGGCGGGAGCCAAAAACATTCAGTACTTC CASSPDRAGAKNIQYF
TRBJ2-7 TRBV19 NA NA TGTGCCAGTGCAGCAGGGGCCGAGCAGTACTTC CASAAGAEQYF
TRBJ1-2 TRBV6-5 NA NA TGTGCCAGCAGTTACTCCGGGACTCCAGCTAACTATGGCTACACCTTC CASSYSGTPANYGYTF
TRBJ1-3 TRBV2 once NA TGTGCCAGCAGTCCTAGGCCTAGGAGAGGGAGCTCTGGAAACACCATATATTTT CASSPRPRRGSSGNTIYF
TRBJ2-1 TRBV5-8 NA TRBD2 TGTGCCAGCAGCTTCAGAACTAGCGGAGCCTACAATGAGCAGTTCTTC CASSFRTSGAYNEQFF
TRBJ2-7 TRBV5-1 NA NA TGCGCCAGCAGCCGCTCGGGGGAATTAAGATTCTACGAGCAGTACTTC CASSRSGELRFYEQYF
TRBJ1-5 TRBV4-1 NA NA TGCGCCAGCAGTCCACCCTTAATGGGGGAGGGAAACCATCAGCCCCAGCATTTT CASSPPLMGEGNHQPQHF
TRBJ2-3 TRBV15 once TRBD2 TGTGCCACCAGCAGAGATTTAGGGCTAGCGGGAGGAGGCGGAGATACGCAGTATTTT CATSRDLGLAGGGGDTQYF
TRBJ2-5 TRBV6-4 NA TRBD1 TGTGCCAGCAGTACCGCCGACAGGGACCAAGAGACCCAGTACTTC CASSTADRDQETQYF
TRBJ1-4 TRBV5-5 NA NA TGTGCCAGCAGCTTGAGTGGAGGAGATGAAATACTGTTTTTT CASSLSGGDEILFF
TRBJ2-2 TRBV6-2/TRBV6-3 NA NA TGTGCCAGCAGTAAATCCGCCCCGATCCCCACCGGGGAGCTGTTTTTT CASSKSAPIPTGELFF
TRBJ1-1 TRBV28 once NA TGTGCCAGCAGTCTGTCAGTGGGGGGCACTGAAGCTTTCTTT CASSLSVGGTEAFF
TRBJ2-7 TRBV10-3 once NA TGTGCCATCAGTAAATCGGGCTACGAGCAGTACTTC CAISKSGYEQYF
TRBJ2-1 TRBV6-5 NA NA TGTGCCAGCAGGTCCGGGACTTCACCCGTCCATGAGCAGTTCTTC CASRSGTSPVHEQFF
TRBJ1-3 TRBV5-6 NA NA TGTGCCAGCAGCGTCGTAGGGATCCGAAACACCATATATTTT CASSVVGIRNTIYF
TRBJ2-2 TRBV2 NA TRBD1 TGTGCCAGCGACGAGACAGGGCTCGGGGAGCTGTTTTTT CASDETGLGELFF
TRBJ1-6 TRBV7-2 NA NA TGTGCCAGCAGCTCCCGGGGAGGGGATTCACCCCTCCACTTT CASSSRGGDSPLHF
TRBJ1-3 TRBV7-9 NA NA TGTGCCAGCAGCCCCCGGAGTGTAGGGCCTGGAAACACCATATATTTT CASSPRSVGPGNTIYF
TRBJ2-5 TRBV12-3/TRBV12-4 NA NA TGTGCCAGCGCGGGGCAGCGCCAAGAGACCCAGTACTTC CASAGQRQETQYF
TRBJ2-2 TRBV6-5 NA NA TGTGCCAGCAGCCCCCGAGCCGGGGAGCTGTTTTTT CASSPRAGELFF
TRBJ1-5 TRBV5-4 NA NA TGTGCCAGCAGCTTCTTATCAGGGAGAGATGTACTTAATCAGCCCCAGCATTTT CASSFLSGRDVLNQPQHF
TRBJ2-7 TRBV5-5 NA TRBD1 TGTGCCAGCAGCCCCAGGACAGGGACCCCTGGTGAGCAGTACTTC CASSPRTGTPGEQYF
TRBJ2-1 TRBV2 NA NA TGTGCCAGCAGTGAGATCCTCTCCTACAATGAGCAGTTCTTC CASSEILSYNEQFF
TRBJ1-5 TRBV15 once TRBD1 TGTGCCACCAGCAGAGATTCTAATACCGGGACAGGTAATCAGCCCCAGCATTTT CATSRDSNTGTGNQPQHF
TRBJ2-7 TRBV6-5 few NA TGTGCCAGCAGTTTCCGTCCTACCAGGGATCGCCACGAGCAGTACTTC CASSFRPTRDRHEQYF
TRBJ2-2 TRBV7-2 NA NA TGTGCCAGCAGCAGAGGGGCTGATAACACCGGGGAGCTGTTTTTT CASSRGADNTGELFF
TRBJ2-7 TRBV5-6 few NA TGTGCCAGCAGCTTTTGGACTGAGTACGAGCAGTACTTC CASSFWTEYEQYF
TRBJ1-5 TRBV6-5 once NA TGTGCCAGCAGTTTTGAGGGGGGGATTAGCAATCAGCCCCAGCATTTT CASSFEGGISNQPQHF
TRBJ2-7 TRBV7-2 NA NA TGTGCCAGCAGCTGGTCATCAGGGTCCCCTTCCTACGAGCAGTACTTC CASSWSSGSPSYEQYF
TRBJ2-7 TRBV3-1/TRBV3-2 NA NA TGTGCCAGCAGCCGCCGCGGGGAAAACTACGAGCAGTACTTC CASSRRGENYEQYF
TRBJ2-7 TRBV21-1 NA NA TGTGCCAGCAGCTCTCAGGATGGGTCCTACGAGCAGTACTTC CASSSQDGSYEQYF
TRBJ1-3 TRBV3-1/TRBV3-2 NA NA TGTGCCAGCAGCCAAGAAGCTGGAAACACCATATATTTT CASSQEAGNTIYF